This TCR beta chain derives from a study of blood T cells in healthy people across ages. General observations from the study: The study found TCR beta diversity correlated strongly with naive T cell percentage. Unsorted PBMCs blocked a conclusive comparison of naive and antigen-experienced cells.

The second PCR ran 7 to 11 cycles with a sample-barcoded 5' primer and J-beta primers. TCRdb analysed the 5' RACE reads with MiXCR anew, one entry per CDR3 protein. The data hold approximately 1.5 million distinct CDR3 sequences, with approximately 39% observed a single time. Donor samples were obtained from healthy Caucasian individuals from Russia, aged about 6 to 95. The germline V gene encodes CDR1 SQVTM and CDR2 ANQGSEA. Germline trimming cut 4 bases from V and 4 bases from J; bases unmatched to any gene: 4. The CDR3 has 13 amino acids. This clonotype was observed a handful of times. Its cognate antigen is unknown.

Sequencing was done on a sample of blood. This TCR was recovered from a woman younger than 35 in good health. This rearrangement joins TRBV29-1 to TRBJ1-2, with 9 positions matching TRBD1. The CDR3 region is CSVGTGGLYGYTF. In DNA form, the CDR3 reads TGCAGCGTTGGAACAGGGGGCCTCTATGGCTACACCTTC.